These T cell receptor beta chains were read from a single sample in a study of T cell repertoires in cytomegalovirus infection. MiXCR, applied by TCRdb to the reads, yields one record per CDR3 protein. The table shows some 800,000 distinct CDR3 sequences, with roughly 29% occurring only once. Their target antigens are unknown. Sequences were derived from cultured CD8+ T cells from PBMCs, sampled from culture after CMV antigen stimulation. These receptors were taken from a human donor in good health (CMV status not recorded). Some clones in this sample may be carry-over from other donors' samples. Both conserved end residues are trimmed from each CDR3.

TRBV6-1	ATRLAGGETQY
TRBV7-9	ASSETDNRRTSVF
TRBV7-9	ASSVDREDNSPLH
TRBV19	ASSIVAGREQPQH
TRBV5-6	ASRFGGGRYNEQF
TRBV27	ATASGGLYEQY
TRBV7-2	ASSLAGVAGTDTQY
TRBV7-2	ASSLEARDTQY
TRBV12-3/TRBV12-4	ASSFNGELF
TRBV7-2	ASSQRGSSYNSPLH
TRBV19	ASSIAGGFTEAF
TRBV19	ASSKPYDTNTGELF
TRBV7-6	ASSPGTSGIHEQY
TRBV25-1	ASSDALWGTEAF
TRBV10-3	AISETGTSGFTDTQY
TRBV5-4	ASSLEGSAQPQH
TRBV12-3/TRBV12-4	ASSTLGATEAF
TRBV27	ASSPSTGINYGYT
TRBV15	ATGAGANTGELF
TRBV27	ASSLGVWGNTGELF
TRBV9	ASSPRTGIATNEKLF
TRBV6-4	ASSRLAGDPYNEQF
TRBV2	ASSEALGGLGAF